This T cell receptor (beta chain) was captured in a study of chemoradiotherapy in HPV16-positive cancers. General observations from the study: HPV-specific T cells were functionally defined from only two HPV16-positive patients. Better recurrence-free survival went with HPV-responsive T-cell expansion in HPV16-positive patients. Candidate HPV-specific clones and E7-related TCR motifs grew in tumor during treatment.

With respect to this clone: What it binds is not known.

Over chemoradiotherapy, repertoires were sampled more than once. The V gene lost 6 bases and the J gene lost 8 bases, with 19 bases spanning the gap. In germline, CDR1 is MNHNS, CDR2 SASEGT. This CDR3 has 14 residues. Clones were read by immunoSEQ multiplex PCR, and TCRdb kept only the in-frame ones, dropping some. The table records approximately 27,000 clones, over 65% of them present only once. The genes are TRBV6-1 and TRBJ1-2, with D perhaps matching TRBD1 (5 bases). This TCR derives from a human donor with HPV-associated anogenital cancer. The material sequenced was blood, taken from a patient who underwent chemoradiotherapy. CDR3 amino acids: CASRLEEGKKGYTF. CDR3 nucleotide sequence: TGTGCCAGCAGGCTGGAAGAGGGGAAGAAAGGCTACACCTTC.